The clone carrying this T cell receptor (beta chain) has a count of ten or more. As yet, its antigen is unknown. Trimming took off 2 bases at V and 1 base at J, with 7 bases between the two ends. Per the germline V gene, CDR1 is SGHDT and CDR2 is YYEEEE. The CDR3 is made up of 14 amino acids. The data are from a study of T cell repertoires in cytomegalovirus infection. Study-level information: CMV infection plus the matching HLA type was flagged by public TCR beta signatures. Whole-study results and caveats: HLA-C-restricted CMV-specific TCR beta clonotypes were dominant in the ex vivo response. Carriage of CMV together with the relevant HLA was identifiable through cumulative public TCR beta family frequency.

One entry per CDR3 protein results from TCRdb running MiXCR on the reads. The top ten hold around 9.1% of the sample, which has about 130,000 distinct CDR3 sequences, less than 9.5% seen once. This receptor was identified in a human donor in good health (CMV status not recorded). Some clones in this sample may be carry-over from other donors' samples. Sequencing was carried out using PBMCs. V usage is TRBV5-6 and J usage is TRBJ2-1; D is ambiguous. Here the CDR3 DNA reads TGTGCCAGCAGCTTTAAGGGATCCTACAATGAGCAGTTCTTC. Translation gives CASSFKGSYNEQFF. The full variable domain, rest sourced from reference TRBV5-6 and TRBJ2-1, is DAGVTQSPTHLIKTRGQQVTLRCSPKSGHDTVSWYQQALGQGPQFIFQYYEEEERQRGNFPDRFSGHQFPNYSSELNVNALLLGDSALYLCASSFKGSYNEQFFGPGTRLTVL.